One sample yielded the 14 T cell receptor beta chains listed below, sequenced in a study of T cells in Graves' hyperthyroidism and ophthalmopathy (dated by TCRdb to about 2019). The library came from multiplex PCR. This sample was sequenced with an Illumina HiSeq 2000. The TCR beta CDR3 regions were amplified from RNA transcripts. A first-round RT-PCR of the TCR CDR3 used the HTBI primer set with the Qiagen OneStep RT-PCR kit. TCRdb applied fastp at Q25 and MiXCR to the public reads, then kept only in-frame beta chains. Rows with a matching CDR3 protein are joined into one entry that keeps the most common DNA and genes. Across this sample there are a few hundred thousand distinct CDR3 sequences, with 14% seen only once. The top ten clones comprise 5.5% to 7.5% of the sample. The specimen was blood. The receptors here all came from a woman younger than 45 with Graves' hyperthyroidism that later progressed to Graves' ophthalmopathy.

The sample holds many counts of this clonotype. The chain recombines TRBV12-3 or TRBV12-4 with TRBJ1-2; 9 nucleotides align to TRBD1. V shed 5 bases and J 6 bases; nucleotides not matched to a gene: 1. The CDR3 runs 12 residues. CDR3 region: CASSGQGNGYTF. CDR3 sequence (DNA): TGTGCCAGCAGTGGACAGGGGAATGGCTACACCTTC.

This clonotype showed up many times. The genes are TRBV24-1 and TRBJ1-5; possible D gene TRBD1, 6 bases. The V end was cut by 5 bases, the J end by 3 bases, with 10 bases between. The CDR3 has 14 amino acids. The germline CDR1 and CDR2 sequences are KGHDR and SFDVKD. The CDR3 loop is CATSAGGNNQPQHF. CDR3 nucleotide sequence: TGTGCCACCAGTGCCGGGGGCAACAATCAGCCCCAGCATTTT.

To note about this clonotype: As the CDR3 is not closed by the conserved phenylalanine or tryptophan, this likely results from a read error. The V and J genes are TRBV6-5 and TRBJ2-7, with a tentative D call TRBD2 (6 bases). CDR1 is MNHEY and CDR2 is SVGAGI in the germline V gene. The V gene lost 4 bases and the J gene lost 0 bases, with 19 bases spanning the gap. The CDR3 sequence is 17 residues long. The CDR3 nucleotides are TGTGCCAGCAGTTCTCCTCATTTGGGACTGAGCTCCTACGAGCAGTACTCC. Its translation: CASSSPHLGLSSYEQYS.

The sample holds many counts of this clonotype. CDR3 bases: TGTGCCAGCTCACTCATGACAGGGACTAACTATGGCTACACCTTC. Protein product: CASSLMTGTNYGYTF. The chain carries TRBV18 and TRBJ1-2; TRBD1 aligns across 7 bases. Per the germline V gene, CDR1 is KGHSH and CDR2 is LQKENI. V was pared by 4 bases and J by 0 bases, with 5 bases of the junction left unmatched. This CDR3 has 15 amino acids. The full variable domain, with the rest looked up from reference TRBV18 and TRBJ1-2, is NAGVMQNPRHLVRRRGQEARLRCSPMKGHSHVYWYRQLPEEGLKFMVYLQKENIIDESGMPKERFSAEFPKEGPSILRIQQVVRGDSAAYFCASSLMTGTNYGYTFGSGTRLTVV.

This clonotype was detected only a few times. The CDR3 is CATSRDRAEEKLFF. As DNA, the CDR3 is TGTGCCACCAGCAGGGACAGGGCGGAGGAAAAACTGTTTTTT. The rearrangement uses TRBV15 and TRBJ1-4; 8 bases agree with TRBD1. J lost 8 bases, V lost 3 bases, and 5 bases had no gene match. This CDR3 spans 14 amino acids. Germline CDR1 is LNHNV and CDR2 is YYDKDF (reference sequence). The full variable domain, with the rest looked up from reference TRBV15 and TRBJ1-4, is DAMVIQNPRYQVTQFGKPVTLSCSQTLNHNVMYWYQQKSSQAPKLLFHYYDKDFNNEADTPDNFQSRRPNTSFCFLDIRSPGLGDTAMYLCATSRDRAEEKLFFGSGTQLSVL.

This clonotype was counted between two and nine times. The chain uses TRBV24-1 and TRBJ2-2; 9 nucleotides agree with TRBD1. Losses at the gene ends were 3 bases for V and 6 bases for J; bases not matched to a gene: 10. The CDR3 spans 17 residues. From germline, CDR1 is KGHDR and CDR2 SFDVKD. The CDR3 sequence is CATSDSGQGRVSGELFF. In DNA form, the CDR3 reads TGTGCCACCAGTGATAGTGGACAGGGGAGAGTGTCCGGGGAGCTGTTTTTT.

This clonotype showed up many times. The chain employs TRBV11-3 and TRBJ2-7, with no clear D. V gave up 4 bases and J gave up 0 bases, with 4 bases separating them. The CDR3 is made up of 12 amino acids. Germline CDR1 is SGHNT and CDR2 is YENEEA. The CDR3 here is CASSYNSYEQYF. In DNA form, the CDR3 reads TGTGCCAGCAGCTATAACTCCTACGAGCAGTACTTC.

This clonotype was observed at least ten times. The chain combines TRBV5-1 with TRBJ2-2, with 8 bases identical to TRBD1. Germline-derived CDR1 and CDR2 are SGHRS and YFSETQ. The CDR3 has 17 residues. Germline trimming cut 4 bases from V and 0 bases from J; bases unmatched to any gene: 8. In nucleotides, the CDR3 is TGCGCCAGCAGCAGAACCGACAGGGGATCGAACACCGGGGAGCTGTTTTTT. Protein product: CASSRTDRGSNTGELFF.

This clonotype was recorded at least ten times. The V and J genes are TRBV12-3 or TRBV12-4 and TRBJ1-2; possibly TRBD1 for D (6 bases). The V end lost 3 bases, the J end lost 4 bases, and 9 bases lay between the germline ends. The CDR3 consists of 13 residues. This chain's CDR3 is CASSLSGVYGYTF. CDR3 DNA sequence: TGTGCCAGCAGTTTGTCAGGGGTCTATGGCTACACCTTC.

This clonotype showed up many times. In DNA form, the CDR3 reads TGTGCCAGCAGCTTTCGCGGGACAGGGGTCACAGATACGCAGTATTTT. This translates into CASSFRGTGVTDTQYF. This chain connects TRBV5-5 to TRBJ2-3; 10 nucleotides agree with TRBD1. This CDR3 spans 16 amino acids. The V gene's germline CDR1 is SGHKS and CDR2 YYEKEE (reference sequence). V lost 2 bases, J lost 2 bases, and 5 bases stayed unmatched. Supplemented by reference TRBV5-5 and TRBJ2-3, the full variable domain reads DAGVTQSPTHLIKTRGQQVTLRCSPISGHKSVSWYQQVLGQGPQFIFQYYEKEERGRGNFPDRFSARQFPNYSSELNVNALLLGDSALYLCASSFRGTGVTDTQYFGPGTRLTVL.

This clonotype has a count of ten or more. The chain combines TRBV28 with TRBJ1-2; the D is unclear. CDR3 length: 16 amino acids. V lost 2 bases, J lost 3 bases, and 16 bases lay in between. Germline loops: CDR1 MDHEN, CDR2 SYDVKM. This CDR3 reads CASSLRPGSAHYGYTF. For the CDR3, the DNA is TGTGCCAGCAGTTTAAGGCCCGGGTCAGCCCACTATGGCTACACCTTC.

The sample holds many counts of this clonotype. V usage is TRBV19 and J usage is TRBJ1-2; no clear D gene. The V gene's germline CDR1 is LNHDA and CDR2 SQIVND (reference sequence). This CDR3 spans 13 amino acids. With 4 bases removed from V and 5 bases from J, the gap between germline ends came to 11 bases. The CDR3 DNA is TGTGCCAGTAGTACGGAGGGAGGGTATGGCTACACCTTC. The encoded protein is CASSTEGGYGYTF.

This clonotype was seen many times. The chain combines TRBV28 with TRBJ1-1; no definite D call. Germline V gene data show CDR1 as MDHEN and CDR2 as SYDVKM. This CDR3 spans 13 amino acids. Trimming took 7 bases from V and 7 from J, leaving 16 bases between them. CDR3 in DNA: TGTGCCAGCAATGACGGACCAACCCGTGAAGCTTTCTTT. This encodes CASNDGPTREAFF.

As concerns this clonotype: This could be a read error, since a much larger clone is one nucleotide away. The conserved final phenylalanine or tryptophan is absent from the CDR3, which likely points to a read error. The chain links TRBV5-1 to TRBJ1-1; TRBD1 is a possible D gene (5 bases). This CDR3 region has 14 residues. V gave up 3 bases and J gave up 1 base, with 10 bases separating them. Germline V gene sequence: CDR1 SGHRS, CDR2 YFSETQ. DNA for the CDR3: TGCGCCAGCAGCTCGGACGGGGGGAACACTGAAGCTTTCCTT. Amino acids: CASSSDGGNTEAFL.